This TCR beta chain was recovered during a study of vaccination effects on CD4 cells after COVID-19. This clone was seen a handful of times. Its antigen remains unidentified. Antigen-specific CD4+ T cells were expanded with viral peptide pools in the ViraFEST assay before sequencing. Subsequent to roughly 9 days of culture, CD4+ T cells were isolated. The study found no prior SARS-CoV-2 infection in the vaccine recipients, who tested negative for nucleocapsid antibodies. Sequencing was performed with immunoSEQ multiplex PCR; in TCRdb, only in-frame clones are kept and a portion is missing. The sample shows around 60,000 clones, roughly 76% of them seen only once. Trimming left V 2 bases short and J 1 base short, with 6 bases between. Germline V gene lookup returns CDR1 MNHEY and CDR2 SVGAGI. The CDR3 runs to 14 residues.

The sequences come from CD4+ T cells from PBMCs cultured with HCoV-NL63 spike peptides, collected before COVID-19 vaccination. The chain couples TRBV6-5 to TRBJ1-3; no definite D call. The receptor was derived from a human donor who received a COVID-19 vaccine. This CDR3 reads CASSYGSSGNTIYF. The DNA of the CDR3 is TGTGCCAGCAGTTACGGTTCTTCTGGAAACACCATATATTTT.